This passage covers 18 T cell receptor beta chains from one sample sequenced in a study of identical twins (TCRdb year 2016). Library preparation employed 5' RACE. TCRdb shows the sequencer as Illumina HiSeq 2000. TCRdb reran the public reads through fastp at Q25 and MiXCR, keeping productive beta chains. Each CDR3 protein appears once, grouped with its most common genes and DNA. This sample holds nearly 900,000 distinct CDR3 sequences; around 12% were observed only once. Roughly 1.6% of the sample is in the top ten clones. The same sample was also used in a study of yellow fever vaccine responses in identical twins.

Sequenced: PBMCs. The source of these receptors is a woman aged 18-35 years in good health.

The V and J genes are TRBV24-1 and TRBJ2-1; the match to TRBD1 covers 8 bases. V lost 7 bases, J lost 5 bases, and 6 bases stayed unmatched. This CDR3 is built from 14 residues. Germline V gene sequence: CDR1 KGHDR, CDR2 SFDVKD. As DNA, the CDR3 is TGTGCCACCAGAGGACAGGGTTTAGACAATGAGCAGTTCTTC. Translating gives CATRGQGLDNEQFF.

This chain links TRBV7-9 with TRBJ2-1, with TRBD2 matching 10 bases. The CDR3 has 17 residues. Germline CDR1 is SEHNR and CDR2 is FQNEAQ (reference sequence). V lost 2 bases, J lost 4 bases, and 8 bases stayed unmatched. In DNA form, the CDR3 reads TGTGCCAGCAGCTTACATACTAGCGGGAAAGGGTACAATGAGCAGTTCTTC. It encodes CASSLHTSGKGYNEQFF.

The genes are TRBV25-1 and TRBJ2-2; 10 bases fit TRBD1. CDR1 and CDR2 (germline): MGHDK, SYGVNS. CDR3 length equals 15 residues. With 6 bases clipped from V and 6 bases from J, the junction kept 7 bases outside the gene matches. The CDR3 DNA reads TGTGCCAGCAGCCTGGGACAGGGGTACGCCGGGGAGCTGTTTTTT. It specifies CASSLGQGYAGELFF.

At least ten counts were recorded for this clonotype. CDR3 coding DNA: TGTGCCAGCAGCAGACAGGGGGCAGGAACCGGGGAGCTGTTTTTT. The encoded protein is CASSRQGAGTGELFF. The J gene is TRBJ2-2, the V gene TRBV7-7, with 10 bases fitting TRBD1. V trimming: 5 bases; J trimming: 5 bases; junction bases outside the gene matches: 5. The CDR3 is 15 amino acids. Germline CDR1 and CDR2: SSHAT and FNYEAQ (reference sequence).

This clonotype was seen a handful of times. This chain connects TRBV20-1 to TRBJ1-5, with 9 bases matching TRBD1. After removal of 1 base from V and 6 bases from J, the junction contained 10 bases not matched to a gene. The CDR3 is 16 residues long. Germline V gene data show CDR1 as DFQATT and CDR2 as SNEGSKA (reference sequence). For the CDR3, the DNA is TGCAGTGCTAGAGGCCTGGGACAGGGACTGGGTCAGCCCCAGCATTTT. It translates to CSARGLGQGLGQPQHF.

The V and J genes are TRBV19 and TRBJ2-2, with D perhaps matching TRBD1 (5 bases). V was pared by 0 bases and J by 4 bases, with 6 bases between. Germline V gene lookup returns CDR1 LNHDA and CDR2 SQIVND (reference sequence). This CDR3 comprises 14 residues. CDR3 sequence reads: CASSIDRVTGELFF. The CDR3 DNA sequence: TGTGCCAGTAGTATAGACAGGGTCACCGGGGAGCTGTTTTTT.

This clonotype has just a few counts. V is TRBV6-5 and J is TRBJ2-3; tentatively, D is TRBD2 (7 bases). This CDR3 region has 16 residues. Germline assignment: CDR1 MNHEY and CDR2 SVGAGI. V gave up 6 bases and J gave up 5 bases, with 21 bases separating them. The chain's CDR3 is CASSYLGGGTRDTQYF. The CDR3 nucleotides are TGTGCCAGCAGCTACCTAGGGGGGGGGACACGAGATACGCAGTATTTT.

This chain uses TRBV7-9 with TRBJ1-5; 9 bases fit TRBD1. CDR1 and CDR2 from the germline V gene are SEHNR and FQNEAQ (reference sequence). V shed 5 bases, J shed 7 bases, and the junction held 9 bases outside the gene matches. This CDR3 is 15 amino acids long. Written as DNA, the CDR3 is TGTGCCAGCAGCCAGGGGACAGGGAGTCTGCAGCCCCAGCATTTT. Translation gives CASSQGTGSLQPQHF.

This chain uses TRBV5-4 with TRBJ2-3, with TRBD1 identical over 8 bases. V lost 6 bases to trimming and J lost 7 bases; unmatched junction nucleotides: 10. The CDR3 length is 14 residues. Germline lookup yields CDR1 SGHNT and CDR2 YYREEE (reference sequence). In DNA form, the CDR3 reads TGTGCCAGCACCACGGACAGGGTCGGGAATACGCAGTATTTT. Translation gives CASTTDRVGNTQYF.

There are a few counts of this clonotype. The CDR3 here is CSVSGLAGLYEQYF. DNA for the CDR3: TGCAGTGTTTCGGGACTAGCGGGGCTCTACGAGCAGTACTTC. The chain employs TRBV20-1 and TRBJ2-7, with 13 nucleotides matching TRBD2. The CDR3 runs to 14 residues. The V and J ends lost 7 bases and 3 bases, in that order; junction bases with no gene match: 6. In germline, CDR1 is DFQATT, CDR2 SNEGSKA (reference sequence).

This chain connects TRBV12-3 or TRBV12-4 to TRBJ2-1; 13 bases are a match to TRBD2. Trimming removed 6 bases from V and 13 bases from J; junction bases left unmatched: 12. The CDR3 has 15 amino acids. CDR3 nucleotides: TGTGCCAGCAGCCCAACTAGCGGGAGGGCCGGAAGTCAGTTCTTC. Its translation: CASSPTSGRAGSQFF.

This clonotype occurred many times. The CDR3 region is CASSFPSGGSIKSSYNEQFF. CDR3 DNA: TGTGCCAGCAGCTTTCCTAGCGGGGGGTCAATAAAGAGCTCCTACAATGAGCAGTTCTTC. The chain employs TRBV11-2 and TRBJ2-1, with 11 bases fitting TRBD2. V lost 3 bases, J lost 0 bases, and 13 bases stayed unmatched. The CDR3 consists of 20 residues. Germline CDR1 SGHAT, CDR2 FQNNGV.

The chain's CDR3 is CASSTGTGVRYYGYTF. The DNA of the CDR3 is TGTGCCAGTAGTACCGGAACAGGGGTTCGTTATTATGGCTACACCTTC. The chain has TRBV19 and TRBJ1-2; 7 bases map to TRBD1. The CDR3 loop spans 16 amino acids. V lost 4 bases and J lost 5; bases outside the gene matches: 13. CDR1 is LNHDA and CDR2 is SQIVND in the germline V gene (reference sequence).

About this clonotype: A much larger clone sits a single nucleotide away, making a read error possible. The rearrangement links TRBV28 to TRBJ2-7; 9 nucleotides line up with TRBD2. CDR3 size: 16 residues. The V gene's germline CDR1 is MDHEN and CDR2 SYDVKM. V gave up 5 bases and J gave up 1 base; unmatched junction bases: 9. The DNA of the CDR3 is TGTGCCAGCAGTCCAAGGACTAGCGCGAGATCCTACGAGCAGTACTTC. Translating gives CASSPRTSARSYEQYF. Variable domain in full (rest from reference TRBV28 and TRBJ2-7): DVKVTQSSRYLVKRTGEKVFLECVQDMDHENMFWYRQDPGLGLRLIYFSYDVKMKEKGDIPEGYSVSREKKERFSLILESASTNQTSMYLCASSPRTSARSYEQYFGPGTRLTVT.

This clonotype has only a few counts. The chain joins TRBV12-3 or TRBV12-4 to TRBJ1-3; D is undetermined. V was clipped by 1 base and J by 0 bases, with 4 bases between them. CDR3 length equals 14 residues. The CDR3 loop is CASSLDFSGNTIYF. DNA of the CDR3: TGTGCCAGCAGTTTAGACTTCTCTGGAAACACCATATATTTT.

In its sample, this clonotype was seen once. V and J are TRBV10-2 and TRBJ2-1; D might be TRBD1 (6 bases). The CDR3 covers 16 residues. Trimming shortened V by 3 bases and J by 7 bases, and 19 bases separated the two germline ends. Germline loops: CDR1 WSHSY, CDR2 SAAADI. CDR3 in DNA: TGCGCCAGCAGTGATTGGGGGCGCGGGTCTAGGAATGAGCAGTTCTTC. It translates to CASSDWGRGSRNEQFF.

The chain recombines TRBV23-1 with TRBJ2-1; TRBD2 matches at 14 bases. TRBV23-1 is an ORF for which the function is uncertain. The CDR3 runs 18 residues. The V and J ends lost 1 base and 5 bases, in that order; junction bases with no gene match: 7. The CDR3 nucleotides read TGCGCCAGCAGTCAATTTGAGAGACTAGCGGGAGGGGACAATGAGCAGTTCTTC. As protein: CASSQFERLAGGDNEQFF.

CDR3 coding DNA: TGTGCCATCAGTGACTCAGGGTTCAACACTGAAGCTTTCTTT. It yields the protein CAISDSGFNTEAFF. The chain links TRBV10-3 to TRBJ1-1, with D perhaps TRBD1 (5 bases). The CDR3 contains 14 residues. In germline, CDR1 is ENHRY, CDR2 SYGVKD. V was shortened by 3 bases and J by 2 bases, with 10 bases between the two germline ends.